This T cell receptor beta chain came from a study of shared clonotypes between healthy human individuals. Notes on this clone: Its target is unknown.

The assay was immunoSEQ multiplex PCR, and TCRdb's table has in-frame clones only and misses some. The table lists a few million clones, around 95% of them singletons. Study results and limitations: A generally larger estimated richness was seen in naive subsets than in memory subsets.

Sequenced input: naive CD4+ T cells sorted from blood. Subset meaning: CD45RA+ positively selected. The source is a man younger than 35 in good health.

Here the CDR3 DNA reads TGTGCCACCAGGCGGTTGAGGGACTATGGCTACACCTTC. Translation gives CATRRLRDYGYTF. The J gene is TRBJ1-2, the V gene TRBV5-5; D remains ambiguous. The CDR3 has 13 amino acids. Germline V gene data show CDR1 as SGHKS and CDR2 as YYEKEE (reference sequence). V was trimmed by 9 bases and J by 3 bases, leaving 15 bases between them.